The 20 T cell receptor beta chains reported below all come from one sample, sequenced in a study of radiotherapy plus CTLA-4 blockade in lung cancer (dated by TCRdb to the late 2010s). Preparation of the library involved the immunoSEQ multiplex PCR assay. TCRdb holds this immuneACCESS table with in-frame rearrangements only. Some clones are missing; in checked studies, unresolved V genes explain under half, and the rest has no known cause. The table for this sample lists approximately 94,000 clones; around 84% of them were counted only once. Under 30% of the sample belongs to the ten largest clones. Sequencing used peripheral blood, obtained from a patient treated with radiotherapy plus ipilimumab. These receptors all stem from a human donor with non-small cell lung cancer that progressed on radiotherapy plus ipilimumab.

The chain carries TRBV7-6 and TRBJ1-1; D perhaps matches TRBD1 (5 bases). This CDR3 has 13 amino acids. V shed 5 bases and J shed 1 base, with 8 bases lying between them. Germline assignment: CDR1 SGHVS and CDR2 FNYEAQ. The CDR3 region is CASSTGGNTEAFF. The CDR3 DNA reads TGTGCCAGCAGCACAGGTGGGAACACTGAAGCTTTCTTT.

V usage is TRBV6-5 and J usage is TRBJ2-2; D is perhaps TRBD1 (6 bases). This CDR3 is 14 amino acids long. Trimming cost V 6 bases and J 0 bases, with 8 bases left between them. Germline V gives CDR1 MNHEY, CDR2 SVGAGI. As DNA, the CDR3 is TGTGCCAGCAGAAGGACAGCGAACACCGGGGAGCTGTTTTTT. Its protein product is CASRRTANTGELFF.

CDR3 sequence: CASNPGGSYEQYV. The CDR3 nucleotides are TGTGCCAGCAATCCCGGGGGGAGTTACGAGCAGTACGTC. The chain is built from TRBV6-6 and TRBJ2-7; 7 nucleotides agree with TRBD2. The V gene end was trimmed by 7 bases and the J gene end by 4 bases; junction bases not matched to a gene: 7. Germline V gives CDR1 MNHNY, CDR2 SVGAGI (reference sequence). The CDR3 consists of 13 residues.

The table lists this clone with a count of one. The rearrangement uses TRBV27 and TRBJ2-1; D possibly corresponds to TRBD1 (6 bases). V gave up 5 bases and J gave up 7 bases, with 9 bases separating them. CDR1 and CDR2 (germline): MNHEY, SMNVEV (reference sequence). The CDR3 runs 12 residues. CDR3 sequence reads: CASSRTANEQFF. CDR3 sequence (DNA): TGTGCCAGCAGTCGGACAGCAAATGAGCAGTTCTTC.

Only a few counts were recorded for this clone. The CDR3 is CASSLSRTVGYTF. CDR3 DNA: TGTGCCAGCAGTTTATCAAGGACGGTTGGCTACACCTTC. The gene calls are TRBV28 and TRBJ1-2; no clear D. The germline V gene has CDR1 MDHEN and CDR2 SYDVKM. The CDR3 length is 13 residues. Trimming stripped 1 base from V and 7 bases from J, with 10 bases between.

On this clone: The same CDR3 can be traced to other DNA sequences in this sample. The V and J genes are TRBV7-3 and TRBJ2-1, with D maybe TRBD1 (5 bases). Germline V CDR1 and CDR2: SGHTA, FQGTGA. Deletions cut 4 bases from V and 7 bases from J, with 8 bases between. The CDR3 is made up of 12 amino acids. The CDR3: CASSSGRNEQFF. CDR3 in DNA: TGTGCCAGCAGCTCAGGGCGAAATGAGCAGTTCTTC.

The chain couples TRBV21-1 to TRBJ2-7. TRBV21-1 is tagged as a pseudogene. The CDR3 sequence is 15 residues long. CDR3 coding DNA: TGTGCCAGCAGCATAAGTGGGAAAACTCACTACGAGCAGTACGTC. This translates into CASSISGKTHYEQYV.

This clone was detected only a few times. The J gene is TRBJ2-2, the V gene TRBV9; no clear D. Germline CDR1 reads SGDLS; CDR2 reads YYNGEE. The V end was cut by 0 bases, the J end by 4 bases, with 4 bases between. The CDR3 extends over 13 amino acids. The DNA of the CDR3 is TGTGCCAGCAGCGTAGATGTCACCGGGGAGCTGTTTTTT. Its translation is CASSVDVTGELFF.

The CDR3 sequence: CAISGGGAETQYF. The CDR3 DNA reads TGTGCCATCAGTGGCGGGGGTGCAGAGACCCAGTACTTC. The rearrangement uses TRBV10-3 and TRBJ2-5; 7 bases fit TRBD2. The CDR3 is made up of 13 amino acids. V trimming: 4 bases; J trimming: 4 bases; junction bases outside the gene matches: 3. CDR1 and CDR2 from the germline V gene are ENHRY and SYGVKD.

The genes are TRBV5-6 and TRBJ1-5; a weak D match, TRBD1 (6 bases). Trimming stripped 4 bases from V and 4 bases from J, with 9 bases between. This CDR3 is built from 13 residues. The germline CDR1 and CDR2 sequences are SGHDT and YYEEEE. In DNA, the CDR3 is TGTGCCAGCAGCGCCACAGGGAATCAGCCCCAGCATTTT. This gives the protein CASSATGNQPQHF.

The CDR3, as DNA: TGTGCCAGCAGTTTAACAGTCGAGGCTGAAGCTTTCTTT. Translated: CASSLTVEAEAFF. The rearrangement uses TRBV28 and TRBJ1-1, with D uncertain. Germline V lookup: CDR1 MDHEN, CDR2 SYDVKM. V lost 2 bases to trimming and J lost 6 bases, with 10 bases between them. The CDR3 has 13 residues.

This sequence joins TRBV7-9 and TRBJ1-5; D perhaps matches TRBD1 (6 bases). CDR3 length: 15 amino acids. CDR1 and CDR2 (germline): SEHNR, FQNEAQ (reference sequence). The V end was cut by 11 bases, the J end by 9 bases, with 26 bases between. The CDR3 region is CAPISGGLGSMPQHF. In DNA form, the CDR3 reads TGTGCCCCCATCTCCGGGGGGCTCGGTTCGATGCCCCAGCATTTT. The entire variable domain, with the rest obtained from reference TRBV7-9 and TRBJ1-5, is as follows: DTGVSQNPRHKITKRGQNVTFRCDPISEHNRLYWYRQTLGQGPEFLTYFQNEAQLEKSRLLSDRFSAERPKGSFSTLEIQRTEQGDSAMYLCAPISGGLGSMPQHFGDGTRLSIL.

This chain uses TRBV30 with TRBJ2-3; 9 positions agree with TRBD2. The germline V gene has CDR1 GTSNPN and CDR2 SVGIG (reference sequence). With 8 bases clipped from V and 5 bases from J, the junction kept 11 bases outside the gene matches. The CDR3 covers 14 residues. CDR3 region: CAGGRGREGDTQYF. The CDR3 DNA sequence: TGTGCCGGAGGCCGCGGGAGGGAGGGAGATACGCAGTATTTT.

The V and J genes are TRBV5-4 and TRBJ2-3; tentative D call: TRBD1 (6 bases). The CDR3 has 15 amino acids. The germline CDR1 and CDR2 sequences are SGHNT and YYREEE (reference sequence). Trimming removed 7 bases at V and 2 bases at J, with 17 bases between. The CDR3 DNA sequence: TGTGCCAGCGGAAGTAGGGGGTTGAACACAGATACGCAGTATTTT. Its protein is CASGSRGLNTDTQYF. Together with reference TRBV5-4 and TRBJ2-3, the CDR3 gives the full variable domain: ETGVTQSPTHLIKTRGQQVTLRCSSQSGHNTVSWYQQALGQGPQFIFQYYREEENGRGNFPPRFSGLQFPNYSSELNVNALELDDSALYLCASGSRGLNTDTQYFGPGTRLTVL.

The chain carries TRBV6-6 and TRBJ2-7; 8 bases line up with TRBD2. The CDR3 consists of 14 residues. Germline V gene sequence: CDR1 MNHNY, CDR2 SVGAGI (reference sequence). The V gene end was trimmed by 5 bases and the J gene end by 6 bases; junction bases not matched to a gene: 9. The CDR3 here is CASSAPGLESEQYF. CDR3 nucleotide sequence: TGTGCCAGCAGTGCGCCGGGACTAGAGTCCGAGCAGTACTTC.

The chain uses TRBV4-1 and TRBJ2-7, with 8 bases aligning to TRBD1. Germline-derived CDR1 and CDR2 are MGHRA and YSYEKL. Trimming removed 8 bases from V and 5 bases from J; junction bases left unmatched: 8. This CDR3 region has 13 residues. The CDR3 spells CASSDRGSHEQYF. The CDR3, as DNA: TGCGCCAGCTCCGACAGGGGATCCCACGAGCAGTACTTC.

The V gene is TRBV18, the J gene TRBJ2-1, with 10 bases aligning to TRBD2. J lost 14 bases, V lost 1 base, and 14 bases had no gene match. This CDR3 region has 16 residues. Germline CDR1 is KGHSH and CDR2 is LQKENI. CDR3 residues: CASSPLPSGSLTTEFF. CDR3 DNA: TGTGCCAGCTCACCACTACCTAGCGGGAGTCTGACTACTGAGTTCTTC.

The CDR3 DNA reads TGCGCCAGCAGCCACGCACAGGAATCTAACTATGGCTACACCTTC. Translating it yields CASSHAQESNYGYTF. The rearrangement uses TRBV4-1 and TRBJ1-2, with D maybe TRBD1 (5 bases). Looked up from germline, CDR1 is MGHRA and CDR2 is YSYEKL. This CDR3 contains 15 residues. Between the trimmed V and J ends, which lost 3 bases and 0 bases, there was a span of 11 bases.

The chain carries TRBV19 and TRBJ2-7; no clear D. The germline CDR1 and CDR2 sequences are LNHDA and SQIVND (reference sequence). CDR3 length equals 13 residues. Trimming cost V 4 bases and J 6 bases, with 13 bases left between them. In DNA, the CDR3 is TGTGCCAGTAGTAATGGATTAGCTGGCGAGCAGTACTTC. It is translated as CASSNGLAGEQYF.

V is TRBV29-1 and J is TRBJ1-2; D is unclear. Germline V lookup: CDR1 SQVTM, CDR2 ANQGSEA. V was pared by 6 bases and J by 4 bases, with 12 bases between. This CDR3 has 12 amino acids. This CDR3 reads CSVHGSSYGYTF. CDR3 sequence (DNA): TGCAGCGTGCACGGATCATCCTATGGCTACACCTTC.